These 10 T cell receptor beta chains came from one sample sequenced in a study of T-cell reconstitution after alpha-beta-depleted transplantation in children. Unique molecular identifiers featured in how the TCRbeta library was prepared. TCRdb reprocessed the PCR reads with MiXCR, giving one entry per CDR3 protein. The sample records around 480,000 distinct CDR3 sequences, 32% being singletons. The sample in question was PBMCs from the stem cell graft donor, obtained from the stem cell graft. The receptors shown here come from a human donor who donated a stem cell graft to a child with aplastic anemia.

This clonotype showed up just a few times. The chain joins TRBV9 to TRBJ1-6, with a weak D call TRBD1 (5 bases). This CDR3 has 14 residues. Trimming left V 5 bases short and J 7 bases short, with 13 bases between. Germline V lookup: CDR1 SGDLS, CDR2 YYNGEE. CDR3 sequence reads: CASRGGTANSPLHF. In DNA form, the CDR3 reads TGTGCCAGCAGGGGGGGGACGGCCAATTCACCCCTCCACTTT.

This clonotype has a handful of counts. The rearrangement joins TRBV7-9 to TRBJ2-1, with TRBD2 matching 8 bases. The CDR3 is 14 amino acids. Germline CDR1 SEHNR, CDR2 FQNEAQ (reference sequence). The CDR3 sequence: CAMAASGSGNEQFF. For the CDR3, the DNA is TGTGCGATGGCCGCCAGCGGGAGTGGGAATGAGCAGTTCTTC. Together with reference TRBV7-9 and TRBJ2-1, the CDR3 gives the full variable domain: DTGVSQNPRHKITKRGQNVTFRCDPISEHNRLYWYRQTLGQGPEFLTYFQNEAQLEKSRLLSDRFSAERPKGSFSTLEIQRTEQGDSAMYLCAMAASGSGNEQFFGPGTRLTVL.

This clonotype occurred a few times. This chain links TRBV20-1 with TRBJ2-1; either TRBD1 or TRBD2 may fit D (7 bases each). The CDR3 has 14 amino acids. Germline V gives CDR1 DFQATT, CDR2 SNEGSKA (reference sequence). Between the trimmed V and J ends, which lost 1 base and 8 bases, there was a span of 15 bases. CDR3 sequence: CSARVWGGGHEQFF. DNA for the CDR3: TGCAGTGCTAGAGTCTGGGGAGGGGGCCATGAGCAGTTCTTC.

The CDR3 protein is CASSSLGSYSNQPQHF. Here the CDR3 DNA reads TGTGCCAGTAGTTCCCTAGGTAGCTATAGCAATCAGCCCCAGCATTTT. V usage is TRBV19 and J usage is TRBJ1-5, with D hard to call. V was shortened by 5 bases and J by 0 bases, with 14 bases between the two germline ends. This CDR3 spans 16 amino acids. From germline, CDR1 is LNHDA and CDR2 SQIVND (reference sequence).

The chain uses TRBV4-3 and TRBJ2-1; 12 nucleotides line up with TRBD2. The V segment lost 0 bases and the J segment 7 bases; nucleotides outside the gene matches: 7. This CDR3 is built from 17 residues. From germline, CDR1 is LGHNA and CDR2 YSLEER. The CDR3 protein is CASSQDSASGRVNEQFF. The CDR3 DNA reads TGCGCCAGCAGCCAAGATAGCGCTAGCGGGAGGGTAAATGAGCAGTTCTTC.

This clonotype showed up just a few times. The CDR3 loop is CSVTTESSYNEQFF. DNA for the CDR3: TGCAGCGTGACCACAGAGAGCTCCTACAATGAGCAGTTCTTC. This chain connects TRBV29-1 to TRBJ2-1; D is unresolved. This CDR3 spans 14 amino acids. Trimming took 6 bases from V and 0 from J, leaving 12 bases between them. Per the germline V gene, CDR1 is SQVTM and CDR2 is ANQGSEA.

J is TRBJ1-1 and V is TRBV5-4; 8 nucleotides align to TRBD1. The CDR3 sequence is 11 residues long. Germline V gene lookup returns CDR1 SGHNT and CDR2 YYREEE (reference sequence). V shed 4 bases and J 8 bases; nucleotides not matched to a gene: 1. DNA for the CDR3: TGTGCCAGCAGCCGGGACAGGGAAGCTTTCTTT. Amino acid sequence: CASSRDREAFF.

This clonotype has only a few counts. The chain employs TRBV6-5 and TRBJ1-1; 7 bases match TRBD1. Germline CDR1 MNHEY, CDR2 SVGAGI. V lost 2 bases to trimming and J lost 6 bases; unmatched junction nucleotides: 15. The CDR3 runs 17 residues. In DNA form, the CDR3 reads TGTGCCAGCAGTTACCTGGGCAGGGGGGGAAAGGAACCTGAAGCTTTCTTT. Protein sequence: CASSYLGRGGKEPEAFF.

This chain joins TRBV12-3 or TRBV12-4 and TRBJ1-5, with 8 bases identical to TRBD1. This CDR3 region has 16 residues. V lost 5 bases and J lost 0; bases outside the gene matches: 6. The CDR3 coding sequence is TGTGCCAGCAGTACATCGGGACAGGTTAGCAATCAGCCCCAGCATTTT. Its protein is CASSTSGQVSNQPQHF.

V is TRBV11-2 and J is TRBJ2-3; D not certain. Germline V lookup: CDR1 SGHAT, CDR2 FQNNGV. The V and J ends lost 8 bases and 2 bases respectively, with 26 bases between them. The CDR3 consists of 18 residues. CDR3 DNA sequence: TGTGCCAGCGGGCCCACTTTCGAAAGGGATCCGTACACAGATACGCAGTATTTT. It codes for CASGPTFERDPYTDTQYF.